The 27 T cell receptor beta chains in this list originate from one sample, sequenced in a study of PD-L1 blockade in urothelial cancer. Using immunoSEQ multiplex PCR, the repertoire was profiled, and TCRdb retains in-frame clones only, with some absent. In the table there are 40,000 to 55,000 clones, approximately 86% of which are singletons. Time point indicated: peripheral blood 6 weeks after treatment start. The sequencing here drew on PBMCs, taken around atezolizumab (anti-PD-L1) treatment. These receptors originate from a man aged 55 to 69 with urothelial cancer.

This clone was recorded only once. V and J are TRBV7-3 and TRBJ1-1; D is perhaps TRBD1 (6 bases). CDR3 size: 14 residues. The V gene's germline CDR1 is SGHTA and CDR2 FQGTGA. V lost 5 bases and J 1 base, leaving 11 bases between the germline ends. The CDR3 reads CASSPQGSNTEAFF. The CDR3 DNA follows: TGTGCCAGCAGCCCACAGGGATCGAACACTGAAGCTTTCTTT.

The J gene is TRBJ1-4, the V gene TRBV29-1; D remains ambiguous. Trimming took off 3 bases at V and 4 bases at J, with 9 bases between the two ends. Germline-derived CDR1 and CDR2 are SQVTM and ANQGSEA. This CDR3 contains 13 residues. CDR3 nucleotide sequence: TGCAGCGTTGATTCGGGGAGTAATGAAAAACTGTTTTTT. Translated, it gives CSVDSGSNEKLFF.

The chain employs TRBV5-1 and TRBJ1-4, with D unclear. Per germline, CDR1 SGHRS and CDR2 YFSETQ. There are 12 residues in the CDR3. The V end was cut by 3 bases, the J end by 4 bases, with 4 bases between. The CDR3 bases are TGCGCCAGCAGCTCCAATAATGAAAAACTGTTTTTT. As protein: CASSSNNEKLFF.

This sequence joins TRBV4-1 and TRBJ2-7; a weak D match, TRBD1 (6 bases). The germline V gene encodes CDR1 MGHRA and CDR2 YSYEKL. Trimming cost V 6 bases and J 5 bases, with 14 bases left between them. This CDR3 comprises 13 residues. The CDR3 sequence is CASRQQGYDEQYF. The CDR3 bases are TGCGCCAGCAGACAACAGGGTTACGACGAGCAGTACTTC.

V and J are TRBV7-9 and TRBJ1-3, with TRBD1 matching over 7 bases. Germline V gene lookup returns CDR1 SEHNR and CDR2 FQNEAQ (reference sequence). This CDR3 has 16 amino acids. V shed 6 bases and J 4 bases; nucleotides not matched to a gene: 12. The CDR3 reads CASSTDRVTGGNTIYF. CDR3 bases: TGTGCCAGCAGTACCGACAGGGTGACAGGGGGAAACACCATATATTTT.

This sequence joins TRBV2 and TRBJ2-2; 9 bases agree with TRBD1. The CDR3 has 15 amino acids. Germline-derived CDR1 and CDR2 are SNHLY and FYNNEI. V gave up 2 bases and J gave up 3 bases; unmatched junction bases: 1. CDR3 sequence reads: CASSERQGDTGELFF. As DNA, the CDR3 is TGTGCCAGCAGTGAAAGACAGGGGGACACCGGGGAGCTGTTTTTT.

CDR3: CASSLQGAGSPLHF. The CDR3 region has the DNA TGTGCCAGCAGCTTACAGGGGGCAGGTTCACCCCTCCACTTT. The chain has TRBV7-9 and TRBJ1-6; the match to TRBD1 covers 8 bases. The germline V gene encodes CDR1 SEHNR and CDR2 FQNEAQ (reference sequence). CDR3 length equals 14 residues. With 2 bases clipped from V and 9 bases from J, the junction kept 3 bases outside the gene matches.

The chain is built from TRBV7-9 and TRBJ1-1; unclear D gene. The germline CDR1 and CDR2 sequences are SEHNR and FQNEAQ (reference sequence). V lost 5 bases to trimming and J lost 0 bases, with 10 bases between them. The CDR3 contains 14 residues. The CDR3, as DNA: TGTGCCAGCAGCCCGGTCGGGATGAACACTGAAGCTTTCTTT. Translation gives CASSPVGMNTEAFF.

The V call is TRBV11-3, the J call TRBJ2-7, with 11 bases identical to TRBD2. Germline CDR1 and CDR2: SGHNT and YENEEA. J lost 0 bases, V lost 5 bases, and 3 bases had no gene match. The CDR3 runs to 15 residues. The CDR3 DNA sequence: TGTGCCAGCAGCCCAGGACTAGCGGGCTCCTACGAGCAGTACTTC. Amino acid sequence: CASSPGLAGSYEQYF.

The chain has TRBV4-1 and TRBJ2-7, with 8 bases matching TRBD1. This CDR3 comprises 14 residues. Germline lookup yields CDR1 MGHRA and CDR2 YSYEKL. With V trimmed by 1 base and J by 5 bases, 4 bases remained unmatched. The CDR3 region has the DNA TGCGCCAGCAGCCAAGGACAGGGGTCCAACGAGCAGTACTTC. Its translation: CASSQGQGSNEQYF.

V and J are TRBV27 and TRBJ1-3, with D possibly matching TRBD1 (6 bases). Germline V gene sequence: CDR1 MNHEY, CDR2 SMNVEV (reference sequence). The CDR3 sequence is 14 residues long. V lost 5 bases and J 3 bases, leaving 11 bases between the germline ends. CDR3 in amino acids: CASSLQGDGNTIYF. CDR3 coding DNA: TGTGCCAGCAGTCTACAGGGTGATGGAAACACCATATATTTT.

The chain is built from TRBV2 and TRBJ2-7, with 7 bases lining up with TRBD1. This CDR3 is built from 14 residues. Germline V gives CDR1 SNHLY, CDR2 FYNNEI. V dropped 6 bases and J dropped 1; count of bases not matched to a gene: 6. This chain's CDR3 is CASSRGQLSYEQYF. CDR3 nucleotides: TGTGCCAGCAGCCGGGGACAGCTGTCCTACGAGCAGTACTTC.

The CDR3 DNA reads TGTGCCAGCAGCCAACAGGGACCGCATGAAAAACTGTTTTTT. Translating it yields CASSQQGPHEKLFF. The chain uses TRBV13 and TRBJ1-4; weak D call: TRBD1 (6 bases). The CDR3 length is 14 residues. Germline V gene lookup returns CDR1 PRHDT and CDR2 FYEKMQ (reference sequence). Trimming removed 5 bases from V and 6 bases from J, with 13 bases in between.

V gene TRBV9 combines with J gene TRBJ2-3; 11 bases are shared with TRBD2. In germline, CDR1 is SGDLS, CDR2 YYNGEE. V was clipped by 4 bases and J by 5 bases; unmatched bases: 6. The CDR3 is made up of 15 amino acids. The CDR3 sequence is CASSPQTSGVDTQYF. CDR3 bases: TGTGCCAGCAGCCCTCAGACTAGCGGGGTAGATACGCAGTATTTT.

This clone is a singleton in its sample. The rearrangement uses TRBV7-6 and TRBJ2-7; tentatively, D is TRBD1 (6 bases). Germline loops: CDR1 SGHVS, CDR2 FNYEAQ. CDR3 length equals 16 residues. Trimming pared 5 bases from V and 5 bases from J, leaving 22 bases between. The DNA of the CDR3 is TGTGCCAGCAGCCCCGCCAGGGGTCAGACAAGTAACGAGCAGTACTTC. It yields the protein CASSPARGQTSNEQYF.

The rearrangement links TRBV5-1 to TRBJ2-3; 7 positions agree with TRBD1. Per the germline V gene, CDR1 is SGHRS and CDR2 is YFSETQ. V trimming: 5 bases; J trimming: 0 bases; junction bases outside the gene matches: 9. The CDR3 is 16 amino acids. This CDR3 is CASRQRQGASTDTQYF. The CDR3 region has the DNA TGCGCCAGCAGGCAGAGACAGGGCGCCAGCACAGATACGCAGTATTTT.

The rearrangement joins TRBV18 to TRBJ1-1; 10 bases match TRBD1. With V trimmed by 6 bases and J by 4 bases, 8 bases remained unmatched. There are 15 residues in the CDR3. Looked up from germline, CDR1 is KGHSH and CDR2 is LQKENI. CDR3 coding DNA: TGTGCCAGCTCGATACGACAGGGGGCGACCACTGAAGCTTTCTTT. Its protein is CASSIRQGATTEAFF.

In DNA form, the CDR3 reads TGTGCCAGCAGTGATGGCCCGTACAATGAGCAGTTCTTC. Translation: CASSDGPYNEQFF. The rearrangement uses TRBV6-1 and TRBJ2-1; D is unresolved. The CDR3 runs to 13 residues. CDR1 and CDR2 (germline): MNHNS, SASEGT. Trimming left V 3 bases short and J 4 bases short, with 7 bases between.

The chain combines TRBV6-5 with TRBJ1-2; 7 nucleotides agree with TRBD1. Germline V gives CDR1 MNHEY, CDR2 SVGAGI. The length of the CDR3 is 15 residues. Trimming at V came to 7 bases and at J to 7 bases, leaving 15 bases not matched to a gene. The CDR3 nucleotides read TGTGCCAGCACCCTACAACCCGGGACAGTATCTGGCTACACCTTC. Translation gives CASTLQPGTVSGYTF.

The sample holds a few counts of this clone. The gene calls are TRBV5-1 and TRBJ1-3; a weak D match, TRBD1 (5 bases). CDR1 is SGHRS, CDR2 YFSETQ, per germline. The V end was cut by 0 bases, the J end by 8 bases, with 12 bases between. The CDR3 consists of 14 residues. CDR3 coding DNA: TGCGCCAGCAGCTTGGATGTGCTAGGGGACACCATATATTTT. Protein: CASSLDVLGDTIYF. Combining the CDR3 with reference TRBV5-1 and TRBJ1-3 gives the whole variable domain KAGVTQTPRYLIKTRGQQVTLSCSPISGHRSVSWYQQTPGQGLQFLFEYFSETQRNKGNFPGRFSGRQFSNSRSEMNVSTLELGDSALYLCASSLDVLGDTIYFGEGSWLTVV.

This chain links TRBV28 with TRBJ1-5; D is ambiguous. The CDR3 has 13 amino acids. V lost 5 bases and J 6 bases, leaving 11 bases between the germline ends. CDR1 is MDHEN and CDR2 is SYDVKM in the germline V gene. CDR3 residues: CASSLRSSQPQHF. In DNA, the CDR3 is TGTGCCAGCAGTCTCAGGTCCAGTCAGCCCCAGCATTTT. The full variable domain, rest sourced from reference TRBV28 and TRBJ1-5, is DVKVTQSSRYLVKRTGEKVFLECVQDMDHENMFWYRQDPGLGLRLIYFSYDVKMKEKGDIPEGYSVSREKKERFSLILESASTNQTSMYLCASSLRSSQPQHFGDGTRLSIL.

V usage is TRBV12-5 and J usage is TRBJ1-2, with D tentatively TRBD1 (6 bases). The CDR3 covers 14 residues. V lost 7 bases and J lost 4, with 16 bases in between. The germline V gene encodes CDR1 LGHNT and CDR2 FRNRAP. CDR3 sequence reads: CASARDIDSYGYTF. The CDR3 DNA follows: TGTGCTAGTGCCAGGGACATTGACTCCTATGGCTACACCTTC. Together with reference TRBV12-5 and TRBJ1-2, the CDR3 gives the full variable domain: DARVTQTPRHKVTEMGQEVTMRCQPILGHNTVFWYRQTMMQGLELLAYFRNRAPLDDSGMPKDRFSAEMPDATLATLKIQPSEPRDSAVYFCASARDIDSYGYTFGSGTRLTVV.

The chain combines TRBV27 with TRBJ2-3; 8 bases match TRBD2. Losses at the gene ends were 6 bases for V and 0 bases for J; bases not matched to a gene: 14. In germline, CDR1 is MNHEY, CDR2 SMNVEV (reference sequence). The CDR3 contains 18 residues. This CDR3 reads CASRLGGAPLRSTDTQYF. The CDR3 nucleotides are TGTGCCAGCAGACTCGGGGGGGCTCCACTTAGAAGCACAGATACGCAGTATTTT.

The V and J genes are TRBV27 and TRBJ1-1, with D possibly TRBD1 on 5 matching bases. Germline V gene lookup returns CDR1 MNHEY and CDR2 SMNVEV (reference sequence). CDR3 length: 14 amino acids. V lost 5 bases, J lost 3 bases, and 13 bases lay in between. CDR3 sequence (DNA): TGTGCCAGCAGTACCAGGGCAGTCGACACTGAAGCTTTCTTT. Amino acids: CASSTRAVDTEAFF.

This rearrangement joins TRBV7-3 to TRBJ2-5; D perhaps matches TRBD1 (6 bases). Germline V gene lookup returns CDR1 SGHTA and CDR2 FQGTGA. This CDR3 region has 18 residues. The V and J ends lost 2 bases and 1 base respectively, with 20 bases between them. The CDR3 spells CASSLSSGGAGVQETQYF. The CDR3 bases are TGTGCCAGCAGCTTATCTTCTGGGGGTGCAGGGGTCCAAGAGACCCAGTACTTC.

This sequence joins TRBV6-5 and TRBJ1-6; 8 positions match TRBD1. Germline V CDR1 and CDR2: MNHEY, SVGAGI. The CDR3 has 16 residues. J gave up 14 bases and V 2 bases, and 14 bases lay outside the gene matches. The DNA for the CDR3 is TGTGCCAGCAGTTACATCGGGACAGGCCCGAGGCGGGCCCTCCACTTT. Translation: CASSYIGTGPRRALHF.

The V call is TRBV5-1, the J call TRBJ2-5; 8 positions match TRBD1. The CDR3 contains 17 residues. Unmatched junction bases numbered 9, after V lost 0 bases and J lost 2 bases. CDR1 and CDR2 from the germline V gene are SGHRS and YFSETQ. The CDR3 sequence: CASSLAGRGLSQETQYF. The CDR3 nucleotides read TGCGCCAGCAGCTTGGCCGGCAGGGGGCTAAGTCAAGAGACCCAGTACTTC. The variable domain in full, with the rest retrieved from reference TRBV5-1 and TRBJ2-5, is KAGVTQTPRYLIKTRGQQVTLSCSPISGHRSVSWYQQTPGQGLQFLFEYFSETQRNKGNFPGRFSGRQFSNSRSEMNVSTLELGDSALYLCASSLAGRGLSQETQYFGPGTRLLVL.